The T cell receptor (beta chain) under discussion was sequenced for a study of T-cell memory formation after mild COVID-19. 5'RACE with constant-segment primers built TCRalpha and TCRbeta cDNA libraries with UMIs. From the 5' RACE reads, TCRdb called clonotypes with MiXCR, one entry per CDR3 protein. The sample lists hundreds of thousands of distinct CDR3 sequences, 15% to 20% occurring once. Per germline, CDR1 MGHRA and CDR2 YSYEKL. The CDR3 consists of 14 residues. V shed 4 bases, J shed 4 bases, and the junction held 4 bases outside the gene matches. The V gene is TRBV4-1, the J gene TRBJ2-7, with TRBD1 matching 10 bases. The sample consisted of PBMCs or a T cell subset sorted from them (not recorded which). The clonotype was recovered from a man between 18 and 29 years old who had mild COVID-19 (a few samples of this study predate the infection). Cell type and time point are not known. CDR3: CASSLTGGWYEQYF. Written as DNA, the CDR3 is TGCGCCAGCAGCCTGACAGGGGGCTGGTACGAGCAGTACTTC.